This TCR beta chain was sequenced during a study of naive and memory T cell subsets. This clonotype was detected ten times or more. Four PCR rounds used nested alpha and beta constant region primers plus the SP2 primer. Each CDR3 protein gets one entry after TCRdb re-called the 5' RACE reads with MiXCR. In the table there are roughly 62,000 distinct CDR3 sequences, roughly 7% of which are singletons. The library had UMIs added by 3' ligation of an oligonucleotide to TCR cDNA. The clonotype was recovered from a male donor in good health.

CDR3 sequence: CASSFTQTYEQYF. Here the CDR3 DNA reads TGTGCCAGCAGTTTTACTCAAACCTACGAGCAGTACTTC. The chain employs TRBV6-6 and TRBJ2-7; D not certain. The germline gives CDR1 MNHNY, CDR2 SVGAGI (reference sequence). The V gene lost 4 bases and the J gene lost 2 bases, with 9 bases spanning the gap. CDR3 length equals 13 residues.